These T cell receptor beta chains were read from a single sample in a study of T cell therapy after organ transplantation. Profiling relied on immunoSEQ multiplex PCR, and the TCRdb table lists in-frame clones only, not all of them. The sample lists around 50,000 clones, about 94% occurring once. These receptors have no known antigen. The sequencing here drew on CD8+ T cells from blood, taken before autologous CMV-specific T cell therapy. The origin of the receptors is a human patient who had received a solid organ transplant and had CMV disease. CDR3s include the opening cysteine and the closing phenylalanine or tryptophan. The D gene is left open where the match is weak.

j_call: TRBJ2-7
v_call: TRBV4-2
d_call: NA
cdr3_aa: CASSQDLGEASYEQYF
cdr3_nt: TGTGCCAGCAGCCAAGATTTGGGGGAGGCCTCCTACGAGCAGTACTTC

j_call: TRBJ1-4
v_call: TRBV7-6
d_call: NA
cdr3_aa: CASSLAGAGSTNEKLFF
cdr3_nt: TGTGCCAGCAGCTTAGCGGGGGCCGGATCAACTAATGAAAAACTGTTTTTT

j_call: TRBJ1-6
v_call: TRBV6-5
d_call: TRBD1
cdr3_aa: CASSYSGTGGSPLHF
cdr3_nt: TGTGCCAGCAGTTACTCGGGGACAGGGGGTTCACCCCTCCACTTT

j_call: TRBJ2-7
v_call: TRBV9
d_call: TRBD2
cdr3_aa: CASSSSRLAAPYEQYF
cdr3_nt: TGTGCCAGCAGCTCCAGTCGACTAGCGGCCCCCTACGAGCAGTACTTC

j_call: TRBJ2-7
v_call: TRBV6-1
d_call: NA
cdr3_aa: CASSEGLTYEQYF
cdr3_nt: TGTGCCAGCAGTGAAGGGCTGACCTACGAGCAGTACTTC

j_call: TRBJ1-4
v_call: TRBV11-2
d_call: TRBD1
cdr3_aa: CASTERAGGMLEKLFF
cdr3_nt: TGTGCCAGCACCGAGAGGGCAGGGGGGATGTTAGAAAAACTGTTTTTT

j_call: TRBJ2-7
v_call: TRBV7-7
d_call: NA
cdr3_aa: CASSFGQGGEQYF
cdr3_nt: TGTGCTAGCAGCTTCGGGCAGGGCGGCGAGCAGTACTTC

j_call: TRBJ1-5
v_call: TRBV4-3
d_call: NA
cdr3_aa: CASSQDGGANQPQHF
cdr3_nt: TGCGCCAGCAGCCAAGACGGGGGGGCGAATCAGCCCCAGCATTTT

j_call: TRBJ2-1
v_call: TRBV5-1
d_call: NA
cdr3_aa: CASSQGMTGSYNEQFF
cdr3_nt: TGCGCCAGCAGCCAGGGCATGACTGGTTCCTACAATGAGCAGTTCTTC

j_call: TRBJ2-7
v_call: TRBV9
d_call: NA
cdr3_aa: CASASGSSYEQYF
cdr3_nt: TGTGCCTCGGCCTCCGGGAGCTCCTACGAGCAGTACTTC

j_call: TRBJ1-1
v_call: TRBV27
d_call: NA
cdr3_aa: CASSFGGGLNTEAFF
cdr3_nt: TGTGCCAGCAGTTTCGGGGGAGGTTTGAACACTGAAGCTTTCTTT